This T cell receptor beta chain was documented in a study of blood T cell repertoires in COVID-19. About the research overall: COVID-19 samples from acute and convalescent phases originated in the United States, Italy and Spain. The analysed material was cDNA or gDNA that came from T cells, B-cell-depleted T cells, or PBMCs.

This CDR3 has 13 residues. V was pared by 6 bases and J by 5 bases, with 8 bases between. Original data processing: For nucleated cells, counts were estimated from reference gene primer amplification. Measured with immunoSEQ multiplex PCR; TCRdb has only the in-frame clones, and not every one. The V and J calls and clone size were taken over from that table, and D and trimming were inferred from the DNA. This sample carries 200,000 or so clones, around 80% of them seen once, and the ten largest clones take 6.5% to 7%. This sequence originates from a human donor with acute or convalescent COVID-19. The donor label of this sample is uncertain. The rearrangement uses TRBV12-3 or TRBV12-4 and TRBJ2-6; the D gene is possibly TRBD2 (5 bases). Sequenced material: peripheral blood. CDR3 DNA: TGTGCCAGCAGAACGGGAAGGGCCAACGTCCTGACTTTC. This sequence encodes CASRTGRANVLTF.